This T cell receptor (beta chain) was found in a study of blood T cell repertoires in COVID-19. Study-level information: Spain, Italy and the United States supplied samples that represented acute and convalescent COVID-19. Nucleic acid was either cDNA or gDNA, and it came from T cells, B-cell-depleted T cells, or PBMCs.

In the original analysis: Amplification of reference gene primers was used by the study to estimate nucleated cell counts. The data were produced by immunoSEQ multiplex PCR, yet TCRdb's version contains in-frame clones alone and is incomplete. Clone size and the V and J calls come from that table; the DNA yielded D and trimming. Of some 96,000 clones listed, around nine tenths are singletons. The J segment lost 0 bases and the V segment lost 4 bases, leaving 6 bases of the junction unmatched. CDR3 size: 16 residues. Germline assignment: CDR1 KGHDR and CDR2 SFDVKD. The material sequenced was peripheral blood. This chain joins TRBV24-1 and TRBJ2-3; 7 nucleotides match TRBD1. This clonotype originated in a human donor in a cohort sampled during active COVID-19. DNA for the CDR3: TGTGCCACCAGTGACCGGGACAGCGTTAGCACAGATACGCAGTATTTT. It is translated as CATSDRDSVSTDTQYF.